These T cell receptor beta chains were read from a single sample in a study of breast tumors, draining lymph nodes, adjacent tissues. A single record per CDR3 protein comes from TCRdb applying MiXCR to the multiplex PCR reads. The repertoire includes more than 100,000 distinct CDR3 sequences, around 22% of them detected once, and about 2.6% sits in the top ten. The specimen was axillary lymph node tissue. Receptors were obtained from a female donor with breast cancer. Some clones in this sample may be carry-over from other donors' samples. Each CDR3 is given with its conserved first and last residue. The D gene is left open where the match is weak. Rows may omit the clone size; those that give it use once, few, many or a size class.

size	J	D	V	DNA	CDR3
many	TRBJ2-5	TRBD2	TRBV7-8	TGTGCCAGCAGCTTAGGTGGGACTAGCGGCCAAGAGACCCAGTACTTC	CASSLGGTSGQETQYF
many	TRBJ2-3	TRBD1	TRBV7-8	TGTGCCAGCAGCCTAAGGACAGGGGGCGGTGATACGCAGTATTTT	CASSLRTGGGDTQYF
many	TRBJ2-2	NA	TRBV7-2	TGTGCCAGCAGCTTTCAGGGCACCGGGGAGCTGTTTTTT	CASSFQGTGELFF
many	TRBJ2-6	TRBD1	TRBV7-9	TGTGCCAAAGGACAGGGGACCTTCTCTGGGGCCAACGTCCTGACTTTC	CAKGQGTFSGANVLTF
many	TRBJ1-5	NA	TRBV10-3	TGTGCCATCAGTGAGTCGGAGAATCAGCCCCAGCATTTT	CAISESENQPQHF
many	TRBJ2-1	TRBD2	TRBV7-2	TGTGCCAGCAGCTTTCGGACTAGCGGGATCAATGAGCAGTTCTTC	CASSFRTSGINEQFF
many	TRBJ2-7	NA	TRBV9	TGTGCCAGCAGCGTCGCTCCAGGCGTGGGGGAGCAGTACTTC	CASSVAPGVGEQYF
NA	TRBJ2-1	TRBD2	TRBV3-1	TGTGCCAGCAGCCGGTCTAGCGGCTCCTACAATGAGCAGTTCTTC	CASSRSSGSYNEQFF
once	TRBJ1-5	TRBD1	TRBV12-3/TRBV12-4	TGTGCCAGCAGTATCCACAGGGGACAGGTTAGCAATCAGTCCCAGCATTTT	CASSIHRGQVSNQSQHF
many	TRBJ2-3	NA	TRBV9	TGTGCCAGCAGCGTAGAGGGGGGGATGGGCGTTACGCAGTATTTT	CASSVEGGMGVTQYF
many	TRBJ2-5	NA	TRBV2	TGTGCCAGCAGTGAACGATTACTCCAAGAGACCCAGTACTTC	CASSERLLQETQYF
many	TRBJ2-5	NA	TRBV29-1	TGCAGCGTTGAAACCGGGATTCAAGAGACCCAGTACTTC	CSVETGIQETQYF